Sequencing of this T cell receptor (beta chain) was carried out in a study of T cell responses to AZD1222 COVID-19 vaccine. Study-level findings and limits: Donors in the cohort were predominantly white British and more often female, and clonal diversity was possibly underestimated. Two AZD1222 doses significantly raised spike-specific TCR breadth and depth over controls.

This CDR3 region has 15 residues. Germline assignment: CDR1 KGHSH and CDR2 LQKENI. Trimming at V came to 9 bases and at J to 4 bases, leaving 12 bases not matched to a gene. In this sample, this clone turned up a few times. The antigen is unknown. Produced via immunoSEQ multiplex PCR; TCRdb's table is partial and in-frame only. The sample has about 120,000 clones; 75% to 90% are singletons. The source material was peripheral blood, sampled on day 0 of AZD1222 vaccination. The genes are TRBV18 and TRBJ2-3, with 8 bases that match TRBD1. The TCR sequence derives from an adult in good health. In nucleotides, the CDR3 is TGTGCCAGTTTACGGACAGGGACCGCCTCAGATACGCAGTATTTT. Translated: CASLRTGTASDTQYF.